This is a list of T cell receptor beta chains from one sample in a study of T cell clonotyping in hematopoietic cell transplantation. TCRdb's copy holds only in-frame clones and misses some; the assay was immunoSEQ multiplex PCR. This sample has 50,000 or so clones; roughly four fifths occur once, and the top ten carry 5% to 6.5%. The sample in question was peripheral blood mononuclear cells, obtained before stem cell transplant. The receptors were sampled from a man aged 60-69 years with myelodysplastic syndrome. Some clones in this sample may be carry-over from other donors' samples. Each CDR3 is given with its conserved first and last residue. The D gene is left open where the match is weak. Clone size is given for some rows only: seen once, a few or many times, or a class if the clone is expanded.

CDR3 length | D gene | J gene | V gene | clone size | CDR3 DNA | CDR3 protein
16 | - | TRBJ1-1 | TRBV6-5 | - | TGTGCCAGCAGTTATGTCGGAATCAGGATGAACACTGAAGCTTTCTTT | CASSYVGIRMNTEAFF
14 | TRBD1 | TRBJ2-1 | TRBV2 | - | TGTGCCAGCAGTGTTCAGGGGGCTTACAATGAGCAGTTCTTC | CASSVQGAYNEQFF
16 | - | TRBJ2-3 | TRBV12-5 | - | TGTGCTAGTGGTTTGCCACGGGGCTATAGCACAGATACGCAGTATTTT | CASGLPRGYSTDTQYF
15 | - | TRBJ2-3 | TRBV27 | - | TGTGCCAGCAGGCTGGGACCACCAACTTCAGATACGCAGTATTTT | CASRLGPPTSDTQYF
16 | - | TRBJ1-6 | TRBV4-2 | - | TGTGCCAGCAGCCAAGAAGGGGCAGGGCGGAATTCACCCCTCCACTTT | CASSQEGAGRNSPLHF
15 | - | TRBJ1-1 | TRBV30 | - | TGTGCCTGGAGGGCAGCGGCACAGCCAAATGGTGAAGCTTTCTTT | CAWRAAAQPNGEAFF
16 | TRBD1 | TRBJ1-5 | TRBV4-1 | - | TGCGCCAGCAGCCAAGACTACTCAGGGGGTAAACAGCCCCAGCATTTT | CASSQDYSGGKQPQHF
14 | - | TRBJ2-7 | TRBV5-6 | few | TGTGCCAGCAGCTCGGGGACTCCGATCGACGAGCAGTACTTC | CASSSGTPIDEQYF
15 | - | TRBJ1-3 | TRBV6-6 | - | TGTGCCAGCACCGAACCATTCCCCACTGGAAACACCATATATTTT | CASTEPFPTGNTIYF
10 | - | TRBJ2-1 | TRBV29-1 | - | TGCAGCGGTCTAGCGAATGAGCAGTTCTTC | CSGLANEQFF
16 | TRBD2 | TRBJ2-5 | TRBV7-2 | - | TGTGCCAGCACCACATCTCGGGGGGGGTACCAAGAGACCCAGTACTTC | CASTTSRGGYQETQYF
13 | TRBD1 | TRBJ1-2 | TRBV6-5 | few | TGTGCCAGCAGTTACTCCGAGGACAGGGGGTACACCTTC | CASSYSEDRGYTF
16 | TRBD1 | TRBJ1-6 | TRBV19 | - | TGTGCCAGTAGGCCCATAGGGGGGACAGATAATTCACCCCTCCACTTT | CASRPIGGTDNSPLHF
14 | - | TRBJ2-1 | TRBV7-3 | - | TGTGCCAGCAGCTTAAGAGGCGAGGGTACGGAGCAGTTCTTC | CASSLRGEGTEQFF
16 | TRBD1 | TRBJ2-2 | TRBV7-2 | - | TGTGCCAGCAGCTTACGTCGGGGACAGGGGGCCGGGGAGCTGTTTTTT | CASSLRRGQGAGELFF
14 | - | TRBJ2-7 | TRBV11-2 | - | TGTGCCAGCACCGGACCCCCGAGCTCCTACGAGCAGTACTTC | CASTGPPSSYEQYF
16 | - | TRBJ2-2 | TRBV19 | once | TGTGCCAGTAGTATCAGGAGGGCCGCTGACACCGGGGAGCTGTTTTTT | CASSIRRAADTGELFF
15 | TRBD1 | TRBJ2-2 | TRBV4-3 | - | TGCGCCAGCAGTCACGGACAGGGTGACACCGGGGAGCTGTTTTTT | CASSHGQGDTGELFF
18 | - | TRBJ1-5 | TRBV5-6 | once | TGTGCCAGCAGCCTGCTGGGGGACAACGGGGGAGCGGATCAGCCCCAGCATTTT | CASSLLGDNGGADQPQHF
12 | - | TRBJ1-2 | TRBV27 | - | TGTGCCAGCAGGGCCGGGAGCTATGGCTACACCTTC | CASRAGSYGYTF
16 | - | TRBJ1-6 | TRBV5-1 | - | TGCGCCAGCAGCGCCGACCCGAGCTCCTATAATTCACCCCTCCACTTT | CASSADPSSYNSPLHF
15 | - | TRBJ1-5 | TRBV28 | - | TGTGCCAGCAGACTTGACACTCCCAGCAATCAGCCCCAGCATTTT | CASRLDTPSNQPQHF
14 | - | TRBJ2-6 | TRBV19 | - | TGTGCCAGTAGTTTACTAATTGGGGCCAACGTCCTGACTTTC | CASSLLIGANVLTF
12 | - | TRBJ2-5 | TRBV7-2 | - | TGTGCCAGCAGCTTAGCGCGGGACTGGATGTACTTC | CASSLARDWMYF
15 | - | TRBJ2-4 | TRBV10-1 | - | TGCGCCAGCAGTGAGGGGGGGGCGGCCAAAAACATTCAGTACTTC | CASSEGGAAKNIQYF